Presented here are 27 T cell receptor beta chains from one specimen sequenced in a study of blood T cell repertoires in COVID-19. Sequencing used immunoSEQ multiplex PCR; TCRdb keeps in-frame clones, though not all of them. The sample shows about 180,000 clones, around 80% of them seen only once. Sequencing was done on a sample of peripheral blood. The receptors derive from a woman aged 80 or over with COVID-19, enrolled during active disease.

The rearrangement joins TRBV11-2 to TRBJ1-3; 9 nucleotides align to TRBD1. The germline V gene encodes CDR1 SGHAT and CDR2 FQNNGV. The CDR3 sequence is 14 residues long. Trimming removed 11 bases from V and 2 bases from J; junction bases left unmatched: 7. CDR3 in amino acids: CAPGHRGPGNTIYF. CDR3 DNA sequence: TGTGCCCCCGGCCACAGGGGGCCTGGAAACACCATATATTTT.

This clone was detected once. The CDR3 sequence: CASSRTDGSNQPQHF. CDR3 nucleotides: TGTGCCAGCAGCCGGACAGACGGAAGCAATCAGCCCCAGCATTTT. This chain uses TRBV9 with TRBJ1-5, with a tentative D call TRBD1 (6 bases). Germline values: CDR1 SGDLS, CDR2 YYNGEE. V was trimmed by 4 bases and J by 1 base, leaving 12 bases between them. This CDR3 has 15 amino acids.

The chain joins TRBV6-6 to TRBJ1-2; 10 bases fit TRBD1. V trimming: 5 bases; J trimming: 8 bases; junction bases outside the gene matches: 14. The CDR3 is 16 amino acids. Per the germline V gene, CDR1 is MNHNY and CDR2 is SVGAGI (reference sequence). The CDR3 DNA sequence: TGTGCCAGCAGTAAGTCACCGGGACAGGGGCATCTCGGCTACACCTTC. Protein: CASSKSPGQGHLGYTF.

This clone appeared once. V usage is TRBV2 and J usage is TRBJ2-2; D might be TRBD2 (5 bases). Deletions cut 6 bases from V and 8 bases from J, with 10 bases between. Germline V gives CDR1 SNHLY, CDR2 FYNNEI. The CDR3 is 12 residues long. This CDR3 is CASRSRGGELFF. The CDR3 nucleotides read TGTGCCAGCAGGTCGAGAGGGGGGGAGCTGTTTTTT.

This chain links TRBV24-1 with TRBJ2-2, with D perhaps matching TRBD1 (6 bases). Germline-derived CDR1 and CDR2 are KGHDR and SFDVKD. V was clipped by 4 bases and J by 1 base, with 9 bases between them. The CDR3 sequence is 15 residues long. The CDR3 DNA follows: TGTGCCACCAGTGACCCGACAGGGAACACCGGGGAGCTGTTTTTT. It yields the protein CATSDPTGNTGELFF.

The chain joins TRBV27 to TRBJ2-5, with 9 bases that match TRBD2. Germline V gene sequence: CDR1 MNHEY, CDR2 SMNVEV (reference sequence). CDR3 length: 14 residues. J was trimmed by 5 bases and V by 3 bases; bases with no gene match: 4. This chain's CDR3 is CASSFVAGAETQYF. DNA for the CDR3: TGTGCCAGCAGTTTCGTAGCGGGAGCTGAGACCCAGTACTTC.

CDR3: CASNPTGFEAFF. CDR3 bases: TGTGCCAGCAATCCGACAGGGTTCGAAGCTTTCTTT. The J gene is TRBJ1-1, the V gene TRBV2; 7 bases align to TRBD1. The CDR3 loop spans 12 amino acids. Germline V lookup: CDR1 SNHLY, CDR2 FYNNEI. J lost 8 bases, V lost 7 bases, and 7 bases had no gene match.

The rearrangement uses TRBV3-1 (or the pseudogene TRBV3-2) and TRBJ1-3; no reliable D call. This CDR3 is built from 15 residues. Trimming cost V 5 bases and J 0 bases, with 11 bases left between them. Looked up from germline, CDR1 is LGHDT and CDR2 is YNNKEL (reference sequence). The CDR3 protein is CASSDHSGSGNTIYF. CDR3 nucleotide sequence: TGTGCCAGCAGCGACCATTCGGGCTCTGGAAACACCATATATTTT.

The rearrangement uses TRBV13 and TRBJ1-4; 7 bases align to TRBD1. V lost 0 bases, J lost 4 bases, and 5 bases stayed unmatched. Germline V gives CDR1 PRHDT, CDR2 FYEKMQ (reference sequence). CDR3 length: 16 amino acids. The CDR3 coding sequence is TGTGCCAGCAGCTTAGGCCCGGGACAGCTTAATGAAAAACTGTTTTTT. This translates into CASSLGPGQLNEKLFF.

The gene calls are TRBV11-2 and TRBJ2-7, with D tentatively TRBD2 (6 bases). Germline CDR1 SGHAT, CDR2 FQNNGV. The CDR3 has 14 residues. V lost 1 base and J 2 bases, leaving 9 bases between the germline ends. CDR3 in DNA: TGTGCCAGCAGCTTAGGTGGGACTGCCTACGAGCAGTACTTC. This gives the protein CASSLGGTAYEQYF.

The chain joins TRBV7-2 to TRBJ1-3; 8 bases match TRBD1. V lost 2 bases to trimming and J lost 0 bases; unmatched junction nucleotides: 9. Germline CDR1 reads SGHTA; CDR2 reads FQGNSA. The CDR3 is 18 residues long. CDR3 in DNA: TGTGCCAGCAGCTTAAGGCCTGGGACAGGCCTCTCTGGAAACACCATATATTTT. Its protein product is CASSLRPGTGLSGNTIYF.

This clone has more than one count but fewer than ten. This sequence joins TRBV12-3 or TRBV12-4 and TRBJ2-7; the D is unclear. Trimming removed 5 bases at V and 5 bases at J, with 10 bases between. This CDR3 comprises 12 residues. CDR3 sequence: CASSHSIHEQYF. CDR3 DNA sequence: TGTGCCAGCAGTCACTCTATACACGAGCAGTACTTC.

This clone was recorded once. This CDR3 reads CASSYGRAYEQYF. In nucleotides, the CDR3 is TGTGCCAGCAGTTACGGCAGGGCCTACGAGCAGTACTTC. The gene calls are TRBV6-5 and TRBJ2-7, with D tentatively TRBD1 (5 bases). The germline V gene has CDR1 MNHEY and CDR2 SVGAGI. Trimming cost V 2 bases and J 2 bases, with 7 bases left between them. This CDR3 comprises 13 residues.

The V gene is TRBV5-1, the J gene TRBJ2-1; 7 nucleotides align to TRBD1. Germline lookup yields CDR1 SGHRS and CDR2 YFSETQ. The trim removed 1 base at V and 12 bases at J, leaving 7 bases unmatched. The CDR3 contains 13 residues. The CDR3 spells CASSLWGTEGQFF. Here the CDR3 DNA reads TGCGCCAGCAGCTTGTGGGGGACAGAGGGGCAGTTCTTC.

This clone showed up just a few times. The rearrangement links TRBV3-1 (or the pseudogene TRBV3-2) to TRBJ1-4; weak D call: TRBD1 (6 bases). The length of the CDR3 is 15 residues. V was pared by 1 base and J by 8 bases, with 14 bases between. Looked up from germline, CDR1 is LGHDT and CDR2 is YNNKEL (reference sequence). CDR3 in DNA: TGTGCCAGCAGCCAAGCAGGACAGATTGGGGAAAAACTGTTTTTT. Amino acids: CASSQAGQIGEKLFF.

J is TRBJ2-3 and V is TRBV4-1, with 9 nucleotides matching TRBD2. The germline CDR1 and CDR2 sequences are MGHRA and YSYEKL. The CDR3 sequence is 14 residues long. V was pared by 6 bases and J by 3 bases, with 4 bases of the junction left unmatched. CDR3 amino acids: CASSRTSETDTQYF. The CDR3 DNA follows: TGCGCCAGCAGTCGGACTAGCGAGACAGATACGCAGTATTTT.

The chain employs TRBV29-1 and TRBJ2-5; 8 nucleotides match TRBD2. In germline, CDR1 is SQVTM, CDR2 ANQGSEA. With V trimmed by 5 bases and J by 1 base, 6 bases remained unmatched. CDR3 length: 14 residues. Written as DNA, the CDR3 is TGCAGCGTTTGGTACGGGAGGGCCCAAGAGACCCAGTACTTC. It is translated as CSVWYGRAQETQYF.

J is TRBJ1-1 and V is TRBV6-1, with 9 bases fitting TRBD1. The CDR3 runs 14 residues. The germline V gene has CDR1 MNHNS and CDR2 SASEGT. The V gene end was trimmed by 2 bases and the J gene end by 5 bases; junction bases not matched to a gene: 3. The CDR3 DNA sequence: TGTGCCAGCAGTGAAACAGGGGGCTGGACTGAAGCTTTCTTT. Translation gives CASSETGGWTEAFF.

This clone was found once. V is TRBV29-1 and J is TRBJ1-2; TRBD1 might be the D (6 bases). CDR3 size: 12 residues. V shed 7 bases and J shed 6 bases, with 15 bases lying between them. From germline, CDR1 is SQVTM and CDR2 ANQGSEA. The CDR3 coding sequence is TGCAGCGCGTTACAGGGAATCCATGGCTACACCTTC. It codes for CSALQGIHGYTF.

The chain is built from TRBV7-7 and TRBJ2-3; possible D gene TRBD1, 5 bases. Deletions cut 3 bases from V and 10 bases from J, with 14 bases between. The CDR3 spans 13 residues. Germline-derived CDR1 and CDR2 are SSHAT and FNYEAQ (reference sequence). The CDR3 DNA reads as TGTGCCAGCAGCTTGGACAACTATTTTCCGCAGTATTTT. This gives the protein CASSLDNYFPQYF.

In DNA form, the CDR3 reads TGTGCCAGTAGTCCGAAAGTCGGACTCGCCTACTACGAGCAGTACTTC. The encoded protein is CASSPKVGLAYYEQYF. V usage is TRBV19 and J usage is TRBJ2-7, with D tentatively TRBD2 (5 bases). Germline V gene sequence: CDR1 LNHDA, CDR2 SQIVND (reference sequence). The CDR3 runs to 16 residues. V lost 5 bases, J lost 3 bases, and 20 bases lay in between.

The genes are TRBV4-1 and TRBJ2-7; TRBD1 agrees at 11 bases. The V and J ends lost 0 bases and 2 bases, in that order; junction bases with no gene match: 3. This CDR3 is 16 amino acids long. Germline CDR1 reads MGHRA; CDR2 reads YSYEKL. CDR3 in DNA: TGCGCCAGCAGCCAAGAATTGGGACAGGGGGCCTACGAGCAGTACTTC. Amino acid sequence: CASSQELGQGAYEQYF.

This sequence joins TRBV7-3 and TRBJ2-7; 9 nucleotides align to TRBD1. Germline V gene lookup returns CDR1 SGHTA and CDR2 FQGTGA. The junction had 13 bases not matched to a gene; V was cut back by 0 bases and J by 4 bases. CDR3 size: 18 residues. The CDR3 spells CASSLTPLRDRAGYEQYF. The CDR3 DNA follows: TGTGCCAGCAGCTTAACACCACTCCGGGACAGGGCGGGGTACGAGCAGTACTTC.

The chain joins TRBV7-9 to TRBJ1-6; 8 bases are a match to TRBD1. The CDR3 is 17 amino acids. Germline CDR1 is SEHNR and CDR2 is FQNEAQ (reference sequence). V dropped 1 base and J dropped 6; count of bases not matched to a gene: 8. This CDR3 is CASSLVRTGTVNSPLHF. The DNA for the CDR3 is TGTGCCAGCAGCTTAGTCCGGACAGGGACCGTTAATTCACCCCTCCACTTT.

This clone was recorded a few times. The chain employs TRBV5-6 and TRBJ1-1; D call uncertain. CDR3 length equals 15 residues. V lost 4 bases and J 2 bases, leaving 15 bases between the germline ends. Germline assignment: CDR1 SGHDT and CDR2 YYEEEE. The CDR3 sequence is CASSLLPGSNTEAFF. The DNA for the CDR3 is TGTGCCAGCAGCCTTCTACCGGGAAGTAACACTGAAGCTTTCTTT.

The V and J genes are TRBV7-2 and TRBJ1-5, with 10 bases fitting TRBD1. The J segment lost 5 bases and the V segment lost 4 bases, leaving 8 bases of the junction unmatched. Germline CDR1 reads SGHTA; CDR2 reads FQGNSA. The CDR3 runs 16 residues. CDR3 sequence: CASSSRPGTGDQPQHF. The CDR3 coding sequence is TGTGCCAGCAGCTCAAGACCTGGGACAGGGGATCAGCCCCAGCATTTT.

This rearrangement joins TRBV6-6 to TRBJ2-2; 7 nucleotides agree with TRBD1. Germline V gene lookup returns CDR1 MNHNY and CDR2 SVGAGI (reference sequence). Trimming cost V 5 bases and J 7 bases; bases outside gene matches: 13. There are 16 residues in the CDR3. In DNA, the CDR3 is TGTGCCAGCAGTCACACCCCCGACAGGGCCGGCGGGGAGCTGTTTTTT. This encodes CASSHTPDRAGGELFF.